These 21 T cell receptor beta chains share one sample of origin, sequenced in a study of radiation and T cells in renal cell carcinoma. Time point denoted: baseline pretreatment blood. Specified treatment: 15 Gy SBRT to primary tumor, nephrectomy 4 weeks later. Clones were read by immunoSEQ multiplex PCR, and TCRdb kept only the in-frame ones, dropping some. In the table there are some 95,000 clones, around 88% of which are singletons. The sequencing here drew on blood, taken from a patient whose treatment included radiotherapy and nephrectomy. The source of these receptors is a man in his fifties with renal cell carcinoma.

The CDR3 nucleotides read TGTGCCAGCAGTTTATGGACTGAAGCTTTCTTT. It encodes CASSLWTEAFF. V and J are TRBV28 and TRBJ1-1; D uncertain. Germline CDR1 reads MDHEN; CDR2 reads SYDVKM. Between the trimmed V and J ends, which lost 0 bases and 5 bases, there was a span of 1 base. The CDR3 totals 11 residues.

The V call is TRBV2, the J call TRBJ2-1; 8 bases fit TRBD2. The V segment lost 11 bases and the J segment 1 base; nucleotides outside the gene matches: 4. CDR3 length: 13 amino acids. Per the germline V gene, CDR1 is SNHLY and CDR2 is FYNNEI. CDR3 protein: CAFRLASYNEQFF. The CDR3 region has the DNA TGTGCCTTTCGACTAGCGTCCTACAATGAGCAGTTCTTC. The complete variable domain, with remaining parts taken from reference TRBV2 and TRBJ2-1, reads EPEVTQTPSHQVTQMGQEVILRCVPISNHLYFYWYRQILGQKVEFLVSFYNNEISEKSEIFDDQFSVERPDGSNFTLKIRSTKLEDSAMYFCAFRLASYNEQFFGPGTRLTVL.

A single count supports this clone. The chain combines TRBV30 with TRBJ1-2; tentatively, D is TRBD1 (5 bases). Between the trimmed V and J ends, which lost 6 bases and 4 bases, there was a span of 12 bases. Germline-derived CDR1 and CDR2 are GTSNPN and SVGIG (reference sequence). The length of the CDR3 is 12 residues. In nucleotides, the CDR3 is TGTGCCTGTTCCAAAGACAGCTATGGCTACACCTTC. Translating gives CACSKDSYGYTF.

Details on this clone: Other DNA sequences within the sample encode an identical CDR3. V usage is TRBV10-3 and J usage is TRBJ1-2, with D uncertain. Trimming removed 4 bases from V and 3 bases from J, with 3 bases in between. Germline CDR1 is ENHRY and CDR2 is SYGVKD. CDR3 length: 11 amino acids. CDR3: CAISADYGYTF. CDR3 DNA sequence: TGTGCCATCAGTGCCGACTATGGCTACACCTTC.

The chain has TRBV9 and TRBJ2-1; the match to TRBD2 covers 10 bases. The CDR3 totals 15 residues. In germline, CDR1 is SGDLS, CDR2 YYNGEE. Unmatched junction bases numbered 10, after V lost 4 bases and J lost 9 bases. Written as DNA, the CDR3 is TGTGCCAGCAGCACTAGCGGGACGGCCCTGGGTGAGCAGTTCTTC. It is translated as CASSTSGTALGEQFF.

This clone is large in the sample. The DNA of the CDR3 is TGTGCCAGCAGTATGGTCGGGAGGACTAGCACAGATACGCAGTATTTT. Its protein is CASSMVGRTSTDTQYF. V is TRBV28 and J is TRBJ2-3, with 7 bases matching TRBD2. After removal of 5 bases from V and 0 bases from J, the junction contained 8 bases not matched to a gene. This CDR3 spans 16 amino acids. The germline gives CDR1 MDHEN, CDR2 SYDVKM.

The CDR3 spells CASTLLGEFYNEQFF. DNA for the CDR3: TGTGCCAGCACTCTCCTGGGGGAATTCTACAATGAGCAGTTCTTC. The V and J genes are TRBV7-2 and TRBJ2-1; the D call may be TRBD1 or TRBD2 (5 bases each). CDR3 length: 15 amino acids. V shed 7 bases and J shed 3 bases, with 16 bases lying between them. The germline V gene encodes CDR1 SGHTA and CDR2 FQGNSA.

This clone has a handful of counts. CDR3 sequence reads: CASSPRTGVDYGYTF. DNA for the CDR3: TGTGCCAGCAGCCCCAGGACAGGGGTTGACTATGGCTACACCTTC. V and J are TRBV9 and TRBJ1-2, with TRBD1 matching 9 bases. Unmatched junction bases numbered 7, after V lost 4 bases and J lost 3 bases. Germline assignment: CDR1 SGDLS and CDR2 YYNGEE. This CDR3 comprises 15 residues.

This clone was observed a few times. The chain is built from TRBV5-1 and TRBJ2-7, with D maybe TRBD2 (5 bases). Germline CDR1 reads SGHRS; CDR2 reads YFSETQ. The CDR3 is made up of 12 amino acids. The V and J ends lost 6 bases and 4 bases respectively, with 11 bases between them. CDR3 nucleotides: TGCGCCAGCAAGGGCAGCGGATACGAGCAGTACTTC. Residues: CASKGSGYEQYF.

The chain employs TRBV7-2 and TRBJ1-5, with no clear D. The CDR3 length is 15 residues. The V gene's germline CDR1 is SGHTA and CDR2 FQGNSA. V was pared by 7 bases and J by 3 bases, with 16 bases between. The CDR3 bases are TGTGCCAGCACCACCATGTCGGGCGCCAATCAGCCCCAGCATTTT. Its protein is CASTTMSGANQPQHF.

J is TRBJ1-3 and V is TRBV9; perhaps TRBD1 as D (6 bases). V was shortened by 4 bases and J by 0 bases, with 11 bases between the two germline ends. From germline, CDR1 is SGDLS and CDR2 YYNGEE. This CDR3 spans 15 amino acids. The CDR3 protein is CASSPTGNSGNTIYF. The CDR3 coding sequence is TGTGCCAGCAGCCCAACAGGGAACTCTGGAAACACCATATATTTT.

CDR3 residues: CASSFDGQGAMGYTF. CDR3 nucleotides: TGTGCCAGCAGCTTTGACGGACAGGGGGCGATGGGCTACACCTTC. The chain has TRBV7-9 and TRBJ1-2; 11 bases agree with TRBD1. The length of the CDR3 is 15 residues. With 3 bases clipped from V and 8 bases from J, the junction kept 8 bases outside the gene matches. Looked up from germline, CDR1 is SEHNR and CDR2 is FQNEAQ (reference sequence).

The chain combines TRBV28 with TRBJ2-7; D might be TRBD2 (6 bases). This CDR3 is built from 13 residues. The V gene's germline CDR1 is MDHEN and CDR2 SYDVKM. Trimming left V 1 base short and J 5 bases short, with 9 bases between. The CDR3 spells CASSLSGEDEQYF. CDR3 in DNA: TGTGCCAGCAGTTTATCCGGGGAGGACGAGCAGTACTTC.

The chain recombines TRBV6-5 with TRBJ2-7; D is ambiguous. There are 16 residues in the CDR3. The germline V gene has CDR1 MNHEY and CDR2 SVGAGI. V lost 0 bases and J lost 3, with 15 bases in between. The CDR3 spells CASSYSRTDRFYEQYF. The CDR3, as DNA: TGTGCCAGCAGTTACTCGAGGACGGATCGTTTCTACGAGCAGTACTTC.

This clone was seen only once. J is TRBJ1-2 and V is TRBV2; D is unclear. Between the trimmed V and J ends, which lost 6 bases and 2 bases, there was a span of 13 bases. Germline-derived CDR1 and CDR2 are SNHLY and FYNNEI. The CDR3 consists of 14 residues. CDR3 region: CASSERTANYGYTF. In nucleotides, the CDR3 is TGTGCCAGCAGCGAGCGGACGGCGAACTATGGCTACACCTTC.

This chain connects TRBV5-1 to TRBJ2-1; TRBD2 matches 15 bases. CDR1 is SGHRS and CDR2 is YFSETQ in the germline V gene. The CDR3 totals 19 residues. V was pared by 4 bases and J by 0 bases, with 8 bases of the junction left unmatched. The CDR3 protein is CASSTGLAGGGVSYNEQFF. Written as DNA, the CDR3 is TGCGCCAGCAGCACTGGACTAGCGGGAGGGGGGGTCTCCTACAATGAGCAGTTCTTC. Full variable domain (rest looked up from reference TRBV5-1 and TRBJ2-1): KAGVTQTPRYLIKTRGQQVTLSCSPISGHRSVSWYQQTPGQGLQFLFEYFSETQRNKGNFPGRFSGRQFSNSRSEMNVSTLELGDSALYLCASSTGLAGGGVSYNEQFFGPGTRLTVL.

The chain has TRBV9 and TRBJ2-7, with TRBD2 as a possible D gene (7 bases). Between the trimmed V and J ends, which lost 3 bases and 6 bases, there was a span of 16 bases. The CDR3 length is 14 residues. In germline, CDR1 is SGDLS, CDR2 YYNGEE. CDR3 bases: TGTGCCAGCAGCGCTGGGGGCGGGAGCTTCGAGCAGTACTTC. Translating gives CASSAGGGSFEQYF.

The V and J genes are TRBV7-9 and TRBJ2-3; possibly TRBD1 for D (5 bases). Deletions cut 5 bases from V and 1 base from J, with 10 bases between. The CDR3 consists of 14 residues. CDR1 is SEHNR and CDR2 is FQNEAQ in the germline V gene (reference sequence). In nucleotides, the CDR3 is TGTGCCAGCAGCGTAGGACAAGGCACAGATACGCAGTATTTT. Its protein is CASSVGQGTDTQYF.

A single count supports this clone. The V call is TRBV19, the J call TRBJ1-5; 10 nucleotides agree with TRBD1. Germline V gives CDR1 LNHDA, CDR2 SQIVND (reference sequence). The CDR3 loop spans 17 amino acids. Trimming took 4 bases from V and 5 from J; bases not matched to a gene: 11. The CDR3: CASSTPRTGGVDQPQHF. In nucleotides, the CDR3 is TGTGCCAGTAGTACCCCTCGGACAGGGGGGGTTGATCAGCCCCAGCATTTT.

The chain has TRBV18 and TRBJ2-1, with TRBD2 matching over 8 bases. This CDR3 has 15 residues. The V and J ends lost 4 bases and 7 bases, in that order; junction bases with no gene match: 9. Germline V CDR1 and CDR2: KGHSH, LQKENI. CDR3 sequence reads: CASSLSGALPNEQFF. CDR3 coding DNA: TGTGCCAGCTCACTTAGCGGGGCCCTCCCTAATGAGCAGTTCTTC.

The chain combines TRBV11-2 with TRBJ2-3, with TRBD2 as a possible D gene (6 bases). The germline V gene encodes CDR1 SGHAT and CDR2 FQNNGV. The CDR3 spans 14 residues. The ends were cut back, 1 base at V and 7 bases at J, with 12 bases in the middle. The CDR3 DNA reads as TGTGCCAGCAGCTTAGTCGGGAGTAGAAATACGCAGTATTTT. Its protein is CASSLVGSRNTQYF.